A selection of T cell receptor beta chains follows, all from one sample in a study of blood T cell repertoires in COVID-19. The data were produced by immunoSEQ multiplex PCR, yet TCRdb's version contains in-frame clones alone and is incomplete. The sample consists of just over 250,000 clones, about 85% of them appearing once. Sequences were obtained from peripheral blood. These receptors came from a man between 60 and 75 years old who had recovered from COVID-19. Both conserved end residues are part of each CDR3. Fields, in order: V gene, D gene, J gene, clone size, CDR3 DNA, CDR3 protein. A D gene is named only where the DNA matches it firmly. Clone size is given for some rows only: seen once, a few or many times, or a class if the clone is expanded.

v_call: TRBV19; d_call: -; j_call: TRBJ1-6; clone_size: -; cdr3_nt: TGTGCCAGTAGTATCTTAAACAGTCGACCCCTCCACTTT; cdr3_aa: CASSILNSRPLHF
v_call: TRBV6-2/TRBV6-3; d_call: TRBD1; j_call: TRBJ1-5; clone_size: -; cdr3_nt: TGTGCCAGCAGTCTACAGGGGATTCGACAGCCCCAGCATTTT; cdr3_aa: CASSLQGIRQPQHF
v_call: TRBV14; d_call: -; j_call: TRBJ2-7; clone_size: -; cdr3_nt: TGTGCCAGCAGCCAAGTATACGAGCAGTACTTC; cdr3_aa: CASSQVYEQYF
v_call: TRBV4-1; d_call: -; j_call: TRBJ1-3; clone_size: once; cdr3_nt: TGCGCCAGCAGCCAAGATTACGGTAGGAGTAATCGCCCTGGAAACACCATATATTTT; cdr3_aa: CASSQDYGRSNRPGNTIYF
v_call: TRBV14; d_call: TRBD1; j_call: TRBJ2-7; clone_size: -; cdr3_nt: TGTGCCAGCAGCCAGACAGGGGTCTACGAGCAGTACTTC; cdr3_aa: CASSQTGVYEQYF
v_call: TRBV9; d_call: TRBD2; j_call: TRBJ2-7; clone_size: -; cdr3_nt: TGTGCCAGCAGCGTATTGGCGGGGGGGCTCGGCGAGCAGTACTTC; cdr3_aa: CASSVLAGGLGEQYF
v_call: TRBV9; d_call: -; j_call: TRBJ2-3; clone_size: -; cdr3_nt: TGTGCCAGCAGCGCCGTTCGACAGGCGGTCACAGATACGCAGTATTTT; cdr3_aa: CASSAVRQAVTDTQYF
v_call: TRBV9; d_call: TRBD1; j_call: TRBJ1-2; clone_size: -; cdr3_nt: TGTGCCAGCAGCCACGGACAGGGTGGTAATCTAGGCTACACCTTC; cdr3_aa: CASSHGQGGNLGYTF
v_call: TRBV19; d_call: TRBD2; j_call: TRBJ2-5; clone_size: -; cdr3_nt: TGTGCCAGTAGTATGGGACTAGCGGGGGGTACGGCCCAGTACTTC; cdr3_aa: CASSMGLAGGTAQYF
v_call: TRBV12-3/TRBV12-4; d_call: TRBD2; j_call: TRBJ2-3; clone_size: once; cdr3_nt: TGTGCCAGCAGTTTAAAGGGGACTAGCGGGGCCGATTTT; cdr3_aa: CASSLKGTSGADF
v_call: TRBV9; d_call: TRBD1; j_call: TRBJ2-7; clone_size: -; cdr3_nt: TGTGCCAGCAGCGCCGGGACAGGGTCCTCCTACGAGCAGTACTTC; cdr3_aa: CASSAGTGSSYEQYF
v_call: TRBV19; d_call: TRBD1; j_call: TRBJ2-3; clone_size: -; cdr3_nt: TGTGCCAGTAGGGGGGGGACAGGGTTGTCGGAAGATACGCAGTATTTT; cdr3_aa: CASRGGTGLSEDTQYF
v_call: TRBV6-4; d_call: TRBD1; j_call: TRBJ1-2; clone_size: -; cdr3_nt: TGTGCCAGCACGGGGGACAGGGGAAGGAGCTACACCTTC; cdr3_aa: CASTGDRGRSYTF
v_call: TRBV6-5; d_call: -; j_call: TRBJ1-1; clone_size: -; cdr3_nt: TGTGCCAGCAGTTACTTAAGGACTGTGCAGGTCACTGAAGCTTTCTTT; cdr3_aa: CASSYLRTVQVTEAFF
v_call: TRBV6-1; d_call: TRBD1; j_call: TRBJ2-7; clone_size: -; cdr3_nt: TGTGCCAGCTTGGGGAGAGGGGGCCTCTCCTACGAGCAGTACTTC; cdr3_aa: CASLGRGGLSYEQYF
v_call: TRBV19; d_call: TRBD2; j_call: TRBJ2-5; clone_size: -; cdr3_nt: TGTGCCAGTAGTATAGGGGCGGGGGGCCAAGAGACCCAGTACTTC; cdr3_aa: CASSIGAGGQETQYF
v_call: TRBV10-2; d_call: -; j_call: TRBJ2-2; clone_size: -; cdr3_nt: TGCGCCAGCAGTGAGTTGCGCGCCGGGGAGCTGTTTTTT; cdr3_aa: CASSELRAGELFF
v_call: TRBV2; d_call: TRBD1; j_call: TRBJ1-5; clone_size: -; cdr3_nt: TGTGCCAGCAGTTTCGACAGGGCAAGTGATCAGCCCCAGCATTTT; cdr3_aa: CASSFDRASDQPQHF
v_call: TRBV19; d_call: -; j_call: TRBJ2-3; clone_size: once; cdr3_nt: TGTGCCAGTAGTATAGGGAGGGTGGGCACAGATACGCAGTATTTT; cdr3_aa: CASSIGRVGTDTQYF
v_call: TRBV7-9; d_call: -; j_call: TRBJ2-7; clone_size: -; cdr3_nt: TGTGCCAGCAGCTCCCCCGCCCCGAGTTTCGAGCAGTACTTC; cdr3_aa: CASSSPAPSFEQYF
v_call: TRBV4-2; d_call: -; j_call: TRBJ2-2; clone_size: -; cdr3_nt: TGTGCCAGCAGCCAAGGGGTCAGGGAAAGACTCTACACCGGGGAGCTGTTTTTT; cdr3_aa: CASSQGVRERLYTGELFF
v_call: TRBV7-9; d_call: -; j_call: TRBJ1-5; clone_size: few; cdr3_nt: TGTGCCAGCAGCTTACAGGGGCCCAATCAGCCCCAGCATTTT; cdr3_aa: CASSLQGPNQPQHF
v_call: TRBV6-5; d_call: TRBD1; j_call: TRBJ2-5; clone_size: -; cdr3_nt: TGTGCCAGCAGTAGGACAGGGGTGGGACAAGAGACCCAGTACTTC; cdr3_aa: CASSRTGVGQETQYF
v_call: TRBV4-1; d_call: -; j_call: TRBJ1-1; clone_size: once; cdr3_nt: TGCGCCAGCAGCCAAGGTGGACACAGGGATATAACGAGAGGTGAAGCTTTCTTT; cdr3_aa: CASSQGGHRDITRGEAFF
v_call: TRBV19; d_call: TRBD1; j_call: TRBJ1-2; clone_size: -; cdr3_nt: TGTGCCAGTAGTATTGCCCACGGACAGGTCTATGGCTACACCTTC; cdr3_aa: CASSIAHGQVYGYTF
v_call: TRBV4-1; d_call: -; j_call: TRBJ2-1; clone_size: -; cdr3_nt: TGCGCCAGCAGCCCTTCCCCGGCGAACGACAGGCTTTGGAATGAGCAGTTCTTC; cdr3_aa: CASSPSPANDRLWNEQFF
v_call: TRBV11-2; d_call: -; j_call: TRBJ1-2; clone_size: -; cdr3_nt: TGTGCCAGCAGCATCCGGGACATACATGGCTACACCTTC; cdr3_aa: CASSIRDIHGYTF
v_call: TRBV5-5; d_call: -; j_call: TRBJ1-5; clone_size: -; cdr3_nt: TGTGCCAGCAGCTTGGGGCAGGGTAAGCAGCCCCAGCATTTT; cdr3_aa: CASSLGQGKQPQHF
v_call: TRBV9; d_call: TRBD1; j_call: TRBJ1-2; clone_size: once; cdr3_nt: TGTGCCAGCAGCGAGGGGACAGACTATGGCTACACCTTC; cdr3_aa: CASSEGTDYGYTF
v_call: TRBV7-9; d_call: TRBD1; j_call: TRBJ2-2; clone_size: few; cdr3_nt: TGTGCCAGCAGCGCCATCGGACAGGGTGAAGGGGAGCTGTTTTTT; cdr3_aa: CASSAIGQGEGELFF
v_call: TRBV10-3; d_call: TRBD1; j_call: TRBJ2-5; clone_size: -; cdr3_nt: TGTGCCATCAGGGGGACAGAGGAAGAGACCCAGTACTTC; cdr3_aa: CAIRGTEEETQYF
v_call: TRBV25-1; d_call: -; j_call: TRBJ2-3; clone_size: -; cdr3_nt: TGTGCCAGCAGTGAATTCCGCCAGATCACAGATACGCAGTATTTT; cdr3_aa: CASSEFRQITDTQYF
v_call: TRBV27; d_call: TRBD1; j_call: TRBJ2-3; clone_size: once; cdr3_nt: TGTGCCAGCAGTTTATCGGTGGGACAGATCACAGATACGCAGTATTTT; cdr3_aa: CASSLSVGQITDTQYF
v_call: TRBV7-2; d_call: TRBD1; j_call: TRBJ2-7; clone_size: once; cdr3_nt: TGTGCCAGCAGCTTAGGTTGGACAGGGAAAAGCGAGCAGTACTTC; cdr3_aa: CASSLGWTGKSEQYF
v_call: TRBV5-1; d_call: -; j_call: TRBJ1-2; clone_size: -; cdr3_nt: TGCGCCAGCAGCTTGGCGGTGGGGCAGGCGTATGGCTACACCTTC; cdr3_aa: CASSLAVGQAYGYTF
v_call: TRBV12-3/TRBV12-4; d_call: -; j_call: TRBJ1-4; clone_size: once; cdr3_nt: TGTGCCAGCAGTTTGGAGAATGGGAAACTGTTTTTT; cdr3_aa: CASSLENGKLFF
v_call: TRBV27; d_call: -; j_call: TRBJ1-4; clone_size: -; cdr3_nt: TGTGCCAGCAGGGGGGCAGGGGAAAAACTGTTTTTT; cdr3_aa: CASRGAGEKLFF
v_call: TRBV7-9; d_call: TRBD1; j_call: TRBJ1-3; clone_size: -; cdr3_nt: TGTGCCAGCAGCCACGGACAGGACCGGAGCTCTGGAAACACCATATATTTT; cdr3_aa: CASSHGQDRSSGNTIYF
v_call: TRBV5-4; d_call: TRBD2; j_call: TRBJ2-4; clone_size: -; cdr3_nt: TGTGCCAGCAGCCGCTCGGGGGGGCCCAAAAACATTCAGTACTTC; cdr3_aa: CASSRSGGPKNIQYF
v_call: TRBV2; d_call: -; j_call: TRBJ1-6; clone_size: -; cdr3_nt: TGTGCCAGACCCAAAGCGGGGGACACCTCACCCCTCCACTTT; cdr3_aa: CARPKAGDTSPLHF
v_call: TRBV9; d_call: -; j_call: TRBJ1-1; clone_size: -; cdr3_nt: TGTGCCAGCAGCGCAGGAGAGGGTACAAGTGCTTTCTTT; cdr3_aa: CASSAGEGTSAFF
v_call: TRBV11-3; d_call: TRBD1; j_call: TRBJ1-6; clone_size: -; cdr3_nt: TGTGCCAGCAGCTTATCGCCGGGACAGGCTTTTTCACCCCTCCACTTT; cdr3_aa: CASSLSPGQAFSPLHF
v_call: TRBV30; d_call: TRBD1; j_call: TRBJ1-4; clone_size: -; cdr3_nt: TGTGCCTGGAGCGCCGGGACAGGGGTCGAAAAACTGTTTTTT; cdr3_aa: CAWSAGTGVEKLFF
v_call: TRBV19; d_call: TRBD1; j_call: TRBJ2-6; clone_size: few; cdr3_nt: TGTGCCAGTAGTCCAGGGGGCGGAGGGGCCAACGTCCTGACTTTC; cdr3_aa: CASSPGGGGANVLTF
v_call: TRBV27; d_call: -; j_call: TRBJ2-5; clone_size: -; cdr3_nt: TGTGCCAGCAGCCCCCGGGGGGCCGGGGAGACCCAGTACTTC; cdr3_aa: CASSPRGAGETQYF
v_call: TRBV11-1; d_call: -; j_call: TRBJ1-2; clone_size: -; cdr3_nt: TGTGCCAGCAGCTCTACAGGGTATGGCTACACCTTC; cdr3_aa: CASSSTGYGYTF
v_call: TRBV19; d_call: -; j_call: TRBJ2-2; clone_size: once; cdr3_nt: TGTGCCAGTAGCAATCAGGGGTTGAAGAACACCGGGGAGCTGTTTTTT; cdr3_aa: CASSNQGLKNTGELFF
v_call: TRBV5-4; d_call: TRBD1; j_call: TRBJ2-2; clone_size: -; cdr3_nt: TGTGCCAGCAGCTCAGACAGGGGAGGACGCGGGGAGCTGTTTTTT; cdr3_aa: CASSSDRGGRGELFF
v_call: TRBV2; d_call: -; j_call: TRBJ1-6; clone_size: few; cdr3_nt: TGTGCCAGCAGCGAGGAGGGGTCGGGGATTTCACCCCTCCACTTT; cdr3_aa: CASSEEGSGISPLHF
v_call: TRBV6-6; d_call: -; j_call: TRBJ1-2; clone_size: -; cdr3_nt: TGTGCCAGCAAGGTTCCCGGGGACTATGGCTACACCTTC; cdr3_aa: CASKVPGDYGYTF
v_call: TRBV2; d_call: -; j_call: TRBJ2-7; clone_size: -; cdr3_nt: TGTGCCAGCAGTGATAGCCAGGGGCCATACGAGCAGTACTTC; cdr3_aa: CASSDSQGPYEQYF
v_call: TRBV7-2; d_call: TRBD2; j_call: TRBJ2-1; clone_size: -; cdr3_nt: TGTGCCAGCAGTCGTAGGGCTAGCGGGGGGACCTCCTACAATGAGCAGTTCTTC; cdr3_aa: CASSRRASGGTSYNEQFF
v_call: TRBV27; d_call: -; j_call: TRBJ1-1; clone_size: -; cdr3_nt: TGTGCCAGCAGTTTAACTTTTGATGTGCCGGGACTCAAGATTTCCACTGAAGCTTTCTTT; cdr3_aa: CASSLTFDVPGLKISTEAFF
v_call: TRBV18; d_call: TRBD1; j_call: TRBJ2-7; clone_size: -; cdr3_nt: TGTGCCAGCTCACCACCTGGGACAGGATACTACGAGCAGTACTTC; cdr3_aa: CASSPPGTGYYEQYF
v_call: TRBV6-5; d_call: TRBD2; j_call: TRBJ2-1; clone_size: -; cdr3_nt: TGTGCCAGCAGGACTAGCGGGGTCGGTGAGCAGTTCTTC; cdr3_aa: CASRTSGVGEQFF
v_call: TRBV2; d_call: -; j_call: TRBJ1-5; clone_size: -; cdr3_nt: TGTGCCAGCAACCAGGGGAGGGATCAGCCCCAGCATTTT; cdr3_aa: CASNQGRDQPQHF
v_call: TRBV2; d_call: TRBD1; j_call: TRBJ2-3; clone_size: -; cdr3_nt: TGTGCCAGCAGTGACCGGACAGGATCAACAGATACGCAGTATTTT; cdr3_aa: CASSDRTGSTDTQYF
v_call: TRBV6-4; d_call: -; j_call: TRBJ1-2; clone_size: -; cdr3_nt: TGTGCCAGCAGTGATGGAGGGACCAGCTATGGCTACACCTTC; cdr3_aa: CASSDGGTSYGYTF